The following is a T cell receptor beta chain sequence with its context. Its cognate antigen is unknown. This sample was included in a study of graft-versus-host responses after intestinal transplantation. For the study at large: Recipients were all induced with anti-thymocyte globulin, then given tacrolimus and steroids for two to three years. Whole-study results and caveats: Early HvG declines after transplant were associated with peak circulating GvH clone levels. High graft-versus-host to host-versus-graft T cell clonal ratios marked allografts of patients with graft-donor macrochimerism.

Sequencing was performed with immunoSEQ multiplex PCR; in TCRdb, only in-frame clones are kept and a portion is missing. Among some 93,000 clones, 91% were seen once, and the ten largest hold about 0.45%. CDR1 is SGDLS, CDR2 YYNGEE, per germline. This CDR3 has 14 amino acids. J lost 0 bases, V lost 5 bases, and 2 bases had no gene match. The sequenced sample was unstimulated CD8+ T cells sorted from spleen or lymph node cells, obtained before intestinal transplant. The receptor's source is a human donor who received an intestinal transplant. V is TRBV9 and J is TRBJ1-3; 7 bases line up with TRBD1. The CDR3: CASSGTVSGNTIYF. CDR3 nucleotides: TGTGCCAGCAGTGGGACAGTCTCTGGAAACACCATATATTTT.